This T cell receptor beta chain stems from a study of metastatic and nonmetastatic thyroid tumors. Study in general: The authors compared repertoires across blood and tumor or nodule tissue from malignant and benign thyroid patients.

As for this clone: What it binds is unknown.

Germline-derived CDR1 and CDR2 are SGHTA and FQGNSA. The CDR3 is made up of 17 amino acids. Trimming cost V 0 bases and J 1 base, with 15 bases left between them. In the study's own analysis: It was from CDR3 differences across clinicopathological groups that a distant-metastasis classifier for papillary thyroid cancer was built. TCRdb re-called the PCR reads through MiXCR. In this record, the V and J calls reflect TCRdb's handling and not the investigators' own analysis. The sample includes about 25,000 clones, roughly 20% seen only once; the top ten take roughly 4.4%. Thyroid surgery had not been preceded by any treatment in any patient. Notes on the study in general: Significantly greater TCR beta diversity was reportedly found in malignant thyroid tumors than in benign nodules (in blood and tumor).

The chain employs TRBV7-2 and TRBJ2-5; D is possibly TRBD1 (5 bases). The sample taken for sequencing was adjacent normal tissue. This clonotype originated in a female donor with papillary thyroid cancer or a benign thyroid nodule (not recorded which). Some clones in this sample may be carry-over from other donors' samples. Here the CDR3 reads CASSLAAPGMGQETQYF. Written as DNA, the CDR3 is TGTGCCAGCAGCTTAGCTGCGCCAGGGATGGGCCAAGAGACCCAGTACTTC.